This TCR beta chain was found in a study of early T cells in non-severe SARS-CoV-2 infection. Germline-derived CDR1 and CDR2 are SGHTA and FQGTGA. CDR3 length: 15 amino acids. The J segment lost 7 bases and the V segment lost 4 bases, leaving 4 bases of the junction unmatched. Individual cDNA molecules received unique molecular identifiers. In TCRdb, the 5' RACE reads were re-called with MiXCR into one record per CDR3 protein. The sample lists about 80,000 distinct CDR3 sequences, approximately 12% occurring once. The chain recombines TRBV7-3 with TRBJ2-3, with 14 nucleotides matching TRBD2. The receptor comes from an adult who was a healthcare worker with PCR-confirmed SARS-CoV-2 infection or an uninfected control (not recorded which). Sequenced material: whole blood. The CDR3 DNA follows: TGTGCCAGCAGCTCCGGACTAGCGGGAGGAAATACGCAGTATTTT. Its protein is CASSSGLAGGNTQYF.